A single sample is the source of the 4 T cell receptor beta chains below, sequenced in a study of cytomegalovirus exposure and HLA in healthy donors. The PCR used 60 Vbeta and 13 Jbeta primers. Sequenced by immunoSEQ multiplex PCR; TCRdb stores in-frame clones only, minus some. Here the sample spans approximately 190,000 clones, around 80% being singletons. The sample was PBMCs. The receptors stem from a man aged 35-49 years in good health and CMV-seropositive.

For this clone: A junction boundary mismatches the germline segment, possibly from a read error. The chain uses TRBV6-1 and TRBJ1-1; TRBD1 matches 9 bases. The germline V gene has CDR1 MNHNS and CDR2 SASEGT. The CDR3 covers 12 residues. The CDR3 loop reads CAGSQTGGQAFF. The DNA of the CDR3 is TGTGCCGGCAGCCAAACAGGGGGCCAAGCTTTCTTT.

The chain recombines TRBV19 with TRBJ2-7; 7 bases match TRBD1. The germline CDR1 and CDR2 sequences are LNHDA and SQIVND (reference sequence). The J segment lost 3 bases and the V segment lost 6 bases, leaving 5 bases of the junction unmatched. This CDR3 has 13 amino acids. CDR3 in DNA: TGTGCCAGTAGAAGGGGACAGCTCTACGAGCAGTACTTC. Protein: CASRRGQLYEQYF.

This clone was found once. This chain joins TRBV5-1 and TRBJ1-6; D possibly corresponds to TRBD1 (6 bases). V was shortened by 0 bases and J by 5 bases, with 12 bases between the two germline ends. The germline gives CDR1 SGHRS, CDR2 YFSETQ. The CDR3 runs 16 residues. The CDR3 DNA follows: TGCGCCAGCAGCTTGGTTGGGAGGGGGAATAATTCACCCCTCCACTTT. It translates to CASSLVGRGNNSPLHF.

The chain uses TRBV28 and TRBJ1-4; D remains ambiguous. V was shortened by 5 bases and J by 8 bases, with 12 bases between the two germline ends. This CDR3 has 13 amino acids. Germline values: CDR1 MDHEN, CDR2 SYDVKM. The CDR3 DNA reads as TGTGCCAGCAGTGTCTACCGGGAAGAAAAACTGTTTTTT. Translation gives CASSVYREEKLFF.